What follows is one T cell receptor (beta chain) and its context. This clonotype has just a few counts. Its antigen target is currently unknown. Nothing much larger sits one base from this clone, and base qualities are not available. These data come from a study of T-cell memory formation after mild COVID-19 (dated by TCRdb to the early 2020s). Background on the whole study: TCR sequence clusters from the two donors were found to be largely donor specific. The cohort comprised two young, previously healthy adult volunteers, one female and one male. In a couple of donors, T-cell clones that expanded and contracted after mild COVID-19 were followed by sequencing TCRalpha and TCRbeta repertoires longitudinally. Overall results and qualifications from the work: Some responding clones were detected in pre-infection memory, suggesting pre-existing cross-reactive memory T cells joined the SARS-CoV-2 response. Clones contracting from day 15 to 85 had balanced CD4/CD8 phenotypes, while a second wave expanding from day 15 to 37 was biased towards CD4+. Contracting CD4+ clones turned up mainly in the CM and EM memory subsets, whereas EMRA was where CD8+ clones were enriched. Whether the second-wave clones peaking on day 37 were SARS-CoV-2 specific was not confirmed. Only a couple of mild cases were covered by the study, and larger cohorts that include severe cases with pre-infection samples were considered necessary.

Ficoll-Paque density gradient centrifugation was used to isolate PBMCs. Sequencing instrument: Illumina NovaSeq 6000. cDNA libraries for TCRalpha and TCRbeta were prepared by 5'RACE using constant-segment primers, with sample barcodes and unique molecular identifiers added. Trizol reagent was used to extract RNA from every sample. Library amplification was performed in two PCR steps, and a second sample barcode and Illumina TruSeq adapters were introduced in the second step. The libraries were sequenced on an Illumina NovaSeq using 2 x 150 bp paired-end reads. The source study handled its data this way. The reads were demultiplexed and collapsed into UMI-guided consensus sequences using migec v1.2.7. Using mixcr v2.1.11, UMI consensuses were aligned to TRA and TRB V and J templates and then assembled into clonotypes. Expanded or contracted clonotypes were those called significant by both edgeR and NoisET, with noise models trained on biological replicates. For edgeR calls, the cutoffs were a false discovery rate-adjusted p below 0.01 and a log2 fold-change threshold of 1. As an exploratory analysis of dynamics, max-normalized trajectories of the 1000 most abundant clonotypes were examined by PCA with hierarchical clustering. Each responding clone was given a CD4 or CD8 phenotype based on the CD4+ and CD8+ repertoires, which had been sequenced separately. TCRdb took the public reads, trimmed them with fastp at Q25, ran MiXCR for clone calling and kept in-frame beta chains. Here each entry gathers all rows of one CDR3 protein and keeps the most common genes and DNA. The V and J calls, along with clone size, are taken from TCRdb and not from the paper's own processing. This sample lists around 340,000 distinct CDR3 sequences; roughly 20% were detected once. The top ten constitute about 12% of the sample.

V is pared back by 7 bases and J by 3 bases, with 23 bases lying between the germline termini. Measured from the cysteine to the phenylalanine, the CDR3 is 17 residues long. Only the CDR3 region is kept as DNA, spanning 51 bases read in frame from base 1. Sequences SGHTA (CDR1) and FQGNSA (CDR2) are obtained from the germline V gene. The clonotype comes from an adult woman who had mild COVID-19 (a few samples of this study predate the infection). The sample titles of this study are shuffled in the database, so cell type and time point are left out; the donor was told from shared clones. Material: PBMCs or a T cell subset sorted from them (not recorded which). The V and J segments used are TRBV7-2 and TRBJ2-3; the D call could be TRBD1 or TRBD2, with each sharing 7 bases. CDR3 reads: CASISHLRQGGTDTQYF. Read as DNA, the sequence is TGTGCCAGCATTTCCCATCTCAGACAGGGAGGGACAGATACGCAGTATTTT.